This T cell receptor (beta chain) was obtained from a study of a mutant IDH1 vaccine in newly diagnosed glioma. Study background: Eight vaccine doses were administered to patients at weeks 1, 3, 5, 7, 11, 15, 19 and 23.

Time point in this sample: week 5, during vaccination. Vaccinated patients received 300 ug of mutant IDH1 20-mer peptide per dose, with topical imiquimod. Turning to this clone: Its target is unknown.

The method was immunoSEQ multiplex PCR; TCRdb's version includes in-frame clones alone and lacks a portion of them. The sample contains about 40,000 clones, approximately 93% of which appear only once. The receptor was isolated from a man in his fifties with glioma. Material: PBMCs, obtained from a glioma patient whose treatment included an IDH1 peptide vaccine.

Here the CDR3 DNA reads TGTGCCAGCAGCTTGCTGCGGTCTGAAGCTTTCTTT. This translates into CASSLLRSEAFF. The rearrangement links TRBV5-5 to TRBJ1-1; D ambiguous. V lost 1 base, J lost 6 bases, and 7 bases lay in between. Germline V lookup: CDR1 SGHKS, CDR2 YYEKEE (reference sequence). The CDR3 runs to 12 residues.